A single sample gave rise to the 11 T cell receptor beta chains below, sequenced in a study of shared clonotypes between healthy human individuals. Repertoires were generated with immunoSEQ multiplex PCR, while TCRdb's copy carries only in-frame clones and drops some. Counted here are fewer than 2.5 million clones, 80% to 95% occurring once; the ten biggest clones make up 0.36%. Sequenced input: naive CD4+ T cells from PBMCs. Subset: CD45RA+ positively selected. The receptors were sampled from a young man in good health. Some clones in this sample may be carry-over from other donors' samples.

The genes are TRBV5-4 and TRBJ2-6, with D perhaps matching TRBD2 (6 bases). The germline V gene has CDR1 SGHNT and CDR2 YYREEE (reference sequence). The CDR3 totals 17 residues. Trimming took 4 bases from V and 2 from J, leaving 16 bases between them. The CDR3 reads CASSPSLGGAGANVLTF. The CDR3 nucleotides are TGTGCCAGCAGCCCTTCCCTTGGAGGGGCTGGGGCCAACGTCCTGACTTTC.

The CDR3 sequence is CAAYGNYGYTF. The CDR3 region has the DNA TGTGCCGCCTACGGTAACTATGGCTACACCTTC. V usage is TRBV28 and J usage is TRBJ1-2; D gene unclear. The CDR3 extends over 11 amino acids. CDR1 MDHEN and CDR2 SYDVKM come from the germline V gene. V shed 11 bases and J shed 1 base, with 8 bases lying between them.

The V gene is TRBV5-6, the J gene TRBJ2-5; 8 nucleotides line up with TRBD1. The J call is uncertain, as TRBJ2-7 better fits the DNA end. The germline V gene has CDR1 SGHDT and CDR2 YYEEEE. The CDR3 covers 15 residues. The CDR3 loop reads CASSKRTGFSYEQYF. For the CDR3, the DNA is TGTGCCAGCAGCAAGCGGACAGGGTTCTCCTACGAGCAGTACTTC.

This chain connects TRBV5-4 to TRBJ2-1, with no clear D. CDR1 is SGHNT and CDR2 is YYREEE in the germline V gene (reference sequence). V gave up 4 bases and J gave up 7 bases, with 9 bases separating them. CDR3 length: 12 residues. CDR3 loop: CASSAPRNEQFF. In DNA, the CDR3 is TGTGCCAGCAGCGCACCAAGGAATGAGCAGTTCTTC. Filled out from reference TRBV5-4 and TRBJ2-1, the complete variable domain reads ETGVTQSPTHLIKTRGQQVTLRCSSQSGHNTVSWYQQALGQGPQFIFQYYREEENGRGNFPPRFSGLQFPNYSSELNVNALELDDSALYLCASSAPRNEQFFGPGTRLTVL.

The chain is built from TRBV5-1 and TRBJ1-1; D ambiguous. Germline CDR1 SGHRS, CDR2 YFSETQ. V shed 1 base and J shed 4 bases, with 11 bases lying between them. The CDR3 covers 14 residues. CDR3 sequence reads: CASSLSAGSTEAFF. The CDR3 nucleotides read TGCGCCAGCAGCTTGTCGGCTGGCAGCACTGAAGCTTTCTTT.

This clone has just one count. The chain couples TRBV7-2 to TRBJ2-7; D remains unclear. The germline V gene has CDR1 SGHTA and CDR2 FQGNSA. CDR3 length equals 13 residues. Trimming took off 5 bases at V and 5 bases at J, with 13 bases between the two ends. CDR3 nucleotides: TGTGCCAGCAGCCGCGTTAATCAGAACGAGCAGTACTTC. This codes for CASSRVNQNEQYF.

This chain connects TRBV6-1 to TRBJ1-5; D unresolved. V was pared by 3 bases and J by 5 bases, with 8 bases between. Germline assignment: CDR1 MNHNS and CDR2 SASEGT. There are 13 residues in the CDR3. The CDR3 DNA is TGTGCCAGCAGTGACAGGAAAGATCAGCCCCAGCATTTT. Translating it yields CASSDRKDQPQHF.

The genes are TRBV7-2 and TRBJ2-3; D ambiguous. V lost 1 base and J 6 bases, leaving 11 bases between the germline ends. CDR1 is SGHTA and CDR2 is FQGNSA in the germline V gene. The CDR3 has 14 amino acids. The CDR3 protein is CASSLDSLRDTQYF. CDR3 DNA sequence: TGTGCCAGCAGCTTAGACAGCTTAAGGGATACGCAGTATTTT.

The sample holds one count of this clone. The chain uses TRBV5-1 and TRBJ1-2, with a weak D call TRBD1 (6 bases). V shed 4 bases and J shed 2 bases, with 15 bases lying between them. CDR3 size: 15 residues. CDR1 is SGHRS and CDR2 is YFSETQ in the germline V gene. The CDR3 protein is CASSPTPDRNYGYTF. The CDR3, as DNA: TGCGCCAGCAGCCCCACGCCCGACAGGAACTATGGCTACACCTTC.

The V and J genes are TRBV7-9 and TRBJ2-1; tentatively, D is TRBD1 or TRBD2 (5 bases each). V lost 5 bases, J lost 0 bases, and 17 bases lay in between. CDR1 is SEHNR, CDR2 FQNEAQ, per germline (reference sequence). The CDR3 is 17 residues long. The CDR3 DNA reads as TGTGCCAGCAGCCCCAGAGGGACGACGAGCTCCTACAATGAGCAGTTCTTC. Its translation: CASSPRGTTSSYNEQFF.

The chain links TRBV12-5 to TRBJ2-7; 8 positions match TRBD1. V shed 6 bases and J 1 base; nucleotides not matched to a gene: 2. The V gene's germline CDR1 is LGHNT and CDR2 FRNRAP. The CDR3 runs 13 residues. DNA for the CDR3: TGTGCTAGTGGACAGGGGGGATCCTACGAGCAGTACTTC. Amino acids: CASGQGGSYEQYF.